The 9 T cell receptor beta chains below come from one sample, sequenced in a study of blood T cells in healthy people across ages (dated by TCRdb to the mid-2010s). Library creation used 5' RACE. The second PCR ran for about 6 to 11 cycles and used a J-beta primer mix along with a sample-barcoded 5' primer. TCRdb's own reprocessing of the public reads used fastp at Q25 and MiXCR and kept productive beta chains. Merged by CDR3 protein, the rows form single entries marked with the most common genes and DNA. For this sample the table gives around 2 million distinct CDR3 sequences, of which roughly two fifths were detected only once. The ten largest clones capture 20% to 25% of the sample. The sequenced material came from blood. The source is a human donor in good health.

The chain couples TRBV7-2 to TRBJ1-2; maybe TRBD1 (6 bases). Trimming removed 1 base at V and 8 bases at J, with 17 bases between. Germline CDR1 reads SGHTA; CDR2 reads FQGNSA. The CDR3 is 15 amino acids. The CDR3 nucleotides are TGTGCCAGCAGCTTAGGCTCAGGGGAGGGCCTCGGCTACACCTTC. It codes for CASSLGSGEGLGYTF.

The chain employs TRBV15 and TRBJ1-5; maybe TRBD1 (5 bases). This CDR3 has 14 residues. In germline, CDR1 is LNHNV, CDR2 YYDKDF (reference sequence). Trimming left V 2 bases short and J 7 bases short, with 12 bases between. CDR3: CATSRTRWGQPQHF. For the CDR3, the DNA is TGTGCCACCAGCAGAACCCGTTGGGGCCAGCCCCAGCATTTT. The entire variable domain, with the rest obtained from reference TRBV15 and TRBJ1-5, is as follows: DAMVIQNPRYQVTQFGKPVTLSCSQTLNHNVMYWYQQKSSQAPKLLFHYYDKDFNNEADTPDNFQSRRPNTSFCFLDIRSPGLGDTAMYLCATSRTRWGQPQHFGDGTRLSIL.

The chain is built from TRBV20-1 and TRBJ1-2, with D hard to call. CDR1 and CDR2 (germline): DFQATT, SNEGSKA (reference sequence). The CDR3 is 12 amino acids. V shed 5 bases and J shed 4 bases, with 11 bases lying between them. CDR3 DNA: TGCAGTGCTTATGATACGCGCTATGGCTACACCTTC. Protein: CSAYDTRYGYTF.

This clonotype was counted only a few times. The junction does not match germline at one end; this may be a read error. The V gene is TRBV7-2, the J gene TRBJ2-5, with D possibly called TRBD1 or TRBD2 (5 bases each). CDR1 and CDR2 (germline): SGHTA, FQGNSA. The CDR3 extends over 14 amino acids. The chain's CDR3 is CASTSPGRQGTQYF. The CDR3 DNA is TGTGCCAGCACCTCGCCGGGACGGCAAGGGACCCAGTACTTC.

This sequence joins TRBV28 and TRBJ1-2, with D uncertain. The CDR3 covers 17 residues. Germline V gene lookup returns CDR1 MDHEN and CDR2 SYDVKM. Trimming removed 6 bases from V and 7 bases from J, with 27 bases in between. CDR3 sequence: CASRPLSGREWNFGYTF. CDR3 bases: TGTGCCAGCAGACCGTTGAGTGGGAGGGAATGGAATTTTGGCTACACCTTC.

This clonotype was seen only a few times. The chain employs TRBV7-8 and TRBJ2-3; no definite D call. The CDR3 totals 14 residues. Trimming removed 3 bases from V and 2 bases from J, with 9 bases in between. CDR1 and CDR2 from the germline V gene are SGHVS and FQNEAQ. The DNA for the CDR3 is TGTGCCAGCAGCTTCTACAGCCCCACAGATACGCAGTATTTT. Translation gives CASSFYSPTDTQYF.

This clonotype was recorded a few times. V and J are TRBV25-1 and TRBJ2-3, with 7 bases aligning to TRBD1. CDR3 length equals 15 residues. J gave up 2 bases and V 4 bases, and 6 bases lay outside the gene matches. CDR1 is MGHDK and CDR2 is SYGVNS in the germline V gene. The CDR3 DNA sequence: TGTGCCAGCAGTGGTCAGGGGGACATCACAGATACGCAGTATTTT. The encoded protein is CASSGQGDITDTQYF.

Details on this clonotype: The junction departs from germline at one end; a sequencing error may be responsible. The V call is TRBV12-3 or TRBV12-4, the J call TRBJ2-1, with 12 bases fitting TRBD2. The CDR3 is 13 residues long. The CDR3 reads CASGRLAGDERFF. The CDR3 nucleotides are TGTGCGAGCGGTCGACTAGCGGGGGATGAGCGGTTCTTC.

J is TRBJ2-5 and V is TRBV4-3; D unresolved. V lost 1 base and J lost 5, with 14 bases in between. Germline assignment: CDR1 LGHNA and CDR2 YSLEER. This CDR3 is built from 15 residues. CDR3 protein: CASSQGVSPYETQYF. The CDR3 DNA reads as TGCGCCAGCAGCCAAGGGGTTTCCCCGTACGAGACCCAGTACTTC.